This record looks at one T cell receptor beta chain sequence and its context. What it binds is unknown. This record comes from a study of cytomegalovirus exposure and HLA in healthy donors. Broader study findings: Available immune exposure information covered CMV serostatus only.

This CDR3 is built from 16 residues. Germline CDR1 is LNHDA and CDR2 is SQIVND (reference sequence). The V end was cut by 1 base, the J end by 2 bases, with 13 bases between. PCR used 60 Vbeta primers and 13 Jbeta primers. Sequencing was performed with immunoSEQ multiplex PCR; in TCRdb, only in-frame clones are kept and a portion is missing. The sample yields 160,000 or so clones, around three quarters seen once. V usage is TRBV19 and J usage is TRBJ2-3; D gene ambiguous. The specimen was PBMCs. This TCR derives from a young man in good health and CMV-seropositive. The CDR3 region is CASSIGKEQNTDTQYF. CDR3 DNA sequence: TGTGCCAGTAGTATAGGCAAGGAGCAGAACACAGATACGCAGTATTTT. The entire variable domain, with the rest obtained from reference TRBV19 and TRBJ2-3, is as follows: DGGITQSPKYLFRKEGQNVTLSCEQNLNHDAMYWYRQDPGQGLRLIYYSQIVNDFQKGDIAEGYSVSREKKESFPLTVTSAQKNPTAFYLCASSIGKEQNTDTQYFGPGTRLTVL.